Listed here are 22 T cell receptor beta chains from one sample, sequenced in a study of CD8 T cells in Susac syndrome. With random hexamers, 0.5 to 1 ug RNA was reverse transcribed. TCRdb recomputed calls from the immunoSEQ multiplex PCR reads with MiXCR, one row per CDR3 protein. The sample holds fewer than 80,000 distinct CDR3 sequences, roughly 94% seen once. The source material was CD8+ T cells from PBMCs. Receptors originate from a human donor in good health.

This rearrangement joins TRBV28 to TRBJ2-7; D ambiguous. CDR3 length: 13 residues. The V end was cut by 2 bases, the J end by 0 bases, with 5 bases between. CDR1 and CDR2 from the germline V gene are MDHEN and SYDVKM. As DNA, the CDR3 is TGTGCCAGCAGTTTAACAGTCTCCTACGAGCAGTACTTC. Translation gives CASSLTVSYEQYF.

V gene TRBV4-1 combines with J gene TRBJ2-5, with D possibly being TRBD1 (5 bases). Deletions cut 0 bases from V and 5 bases from J, with 16 bases between. Germline V gene lookup returns CDR1 MGHRA and CDR2 YSYEKL. The CDR3 extends over 16 amino acids. CDR3 bases: TGCGCCAGCAGCCAAGAGAAGGTGACAGCCGATGAGACCCAGTACTTC. Translation gives CASSQEKVTADETQYF.

This chain joins TRBV3-1 and TRBJ2-6; no definite D call. Deletions cut 0 bases from V and 3 bases from J, with 18 bases between. This CDR3 has 19 amino acids. CDR1 is LGHDT, CDR2 YNNKEL, per germline (reference sequence). The CDR3, as DNA: TGTGCCAGCAGCCAAGAGGACCCAGTGATGGTCCATGGGGCCAACGTCCTGACTTTC. Amino acid sequence: CASSQEDPVMVHGANVLTF.

The chain combines TRBV20-1 with TRBJ1-1, with D unclear. The germline V gene has CDR1 DFQATT and CDR2 SNEGSKA (reference sequence). The CDR3 has 12 amino acids. V lost 1 base and J lost 6, with 9 bases in between. The CDR3 bases are TGCAGTGCTAGAGCCCAGTCCCCTGAAGCTTTCTTT. The encoded protein is CSARAQSPEAFF.

The chain carries TRBV3-1 and TRBJ2-7; D might be TRBD1 or TRBD2, each matching 5 bases. Germline CDR1 and CDR2: LGHDT and YNNKEL (reference sequence). The V end lost 4 bases, the J end lost 3 bases, and 10 bases lay between the germline ends. CDR3 length equals 13 residues. The CDR3 sequence: CASSPGTRYEQYF. For the CDR3, the DNA is TGTGCCAGCAGCCCTGGGACCCGCTACGAGCAGTACTTC.

This rearrangement joins TRBV12-3 or TRBV12-4 to TRBJ2-4, with TRBD2 as a possible D gene (7 bases). The germline V and J ends were trimmed by 2 bases and 8 bases, with 10 bases remaining between them. The CDR3 runs to 13 residues. CDR3: CASSLIGGDIQYF. The CDR3 nucleotides are TGTGCCAGCAGTTTAATAGGGGGGGACATTCAGTACTTC.

The sample holds a few counts of this clonotype. The chain links TRBV13 to TRBJ1-1, with unresolved D. Germline V lookup: CDR1 PRHDT, CDR2 FYEKMQ (reference sequence). The CDR3 has 13 amino acids. The V gene lost 2 bases and the J gene lost 1 base, with 5 bases spanning the gap. CDR3 coding DNA: TGTGCCAGCAGCTTAAACACGAACACTGAAGCTTTCTTT. This gives the protein CASSLNTNTEAFF.

Of note for this clonotype: The junction departs from the called germline gene at one end, perhaps through a read error. CDR3 DNA: TGTGCCAGCAGCTTAGAAGGGCGCTCCTACAATGAACAGTTCTTC. It translates to CASSLEGRSYNEQFF. The chain carries TRBV7-6 and TRBJ2-1; no reliable D call. The CDR3 runs 15 residues. CDR1 and CDR2 (germline): SGHVS, FNYEAQ.

This chain connects TRBV7-9 to TRBJ2-3; possibly TRBD2 for D (5 bases). Between the trimmed V and J ends, which lost 5 bases and 4 bases, there was a span of 7 bases. The germline V gene has CDR1 SEHNR and CDR2 FQNEAQ (reference sequence). The CDR3 runs to 12 residues. Here the CDR3 DNA reads TGTGCCAGCAGCGAGGGTCCAGATACGCAGTATTTT. This sequence encodes CASSEGPDTQYF.

The CDR3 spells CASTPWGGSQPQHF. CDR3 nucleotides: TGTGCCAGCACCCCGTGGGGGGGTAGTCAGCCCCAGCATTTT. J is TRBJ1-5 and V is TRBV27; a weak D match, TRBD1 (5 bases). Germline assignment: CDR1 MNHEY and CDR2 SMNVEV (reference sequence). The CDR3 covers 14 residues. V lost 7 bases, J lost 6 bases, and 16 bases lay in between.

This chain connects TRBV19 to TRBJ2-1; D may match TRBD1 or TRBD2 (5 bases each). The CDR3 runs 14 residues. Germline loops: CDR1 LNHDA, CDR2 SQIVND (reference sequence). Deletions cut 5 bases from V and 9 bases from J, with 17 bases between. CDR3 coding DNA: TGTGCCAGTAGTGGGGGAATACAAACGGGTGAGCAGTTCTTC. Amino acids: CASSGGIQTGEQFF.

The chain joins TRBV4-3 to TRBJ2-4, with 10 nucleotides matching TRBD1. The CDR3 has 15 residues. Germline CDR1 LGHNA, CDR2 YSLEER. The ends lost 4 bases at V and 4 bases at J; junction bases unmatched: 4. For the CDR3, the DNA is TGCGCCAGCAGCCTCCGGGACAGGGGAAAAAACATTCAGTACTTC. This gives the protein CASSLRDRGKNIQYF.

Regarding this clonotype: One end of the junction fails to match germline, which may point to a read error. The chain joins TRBV7-7 to TRBJ2-1; 7 bases agree with TRBD1. Germline V gene sequence: CDR1 SSHAT, CDR2 FNYEAQ (reference sequence). The CDR3 covers 15 residues. The CDR3 nucleotides read TGTGCTAGCAGCTTAGCGCTGGACAGGCCCAATGAGCAGTTCTTC. Translation: CASSLALDRPNEQFF.

The CDR3 loop reads CASENTEAFF. In DNA form, the CDR3 reads TGTGCCAGTGAGAACACTGAAGCTTTCTTT. The chain carries TRBV6-6 and TRBJ1-1; D ambiguous. V lost 9 bases and J 1 base, leaving 3 bases between the germline ends. CDR3 size: 10 residues. CDR1 and CDR2 (germline): MNHNY, SVGAGI (reference sequence).

This chain uses TRBV3-1 with TRBJ2-7; D is uncertain. V lost 0 bases and J 2 bases, leaving 2 bases between the germline ends. The germline V gene encodes CDR1 LGHDT and CDR2 YNNKEL (reference sequence). The CDR3 extends over 12 amino acids. CDR3 nucleotides: TGTGCCAGCAGCCAAGAGGCCTACGAGCAGTACTTC. Residues: CASSQEAYEQYF.

The sample holds one count of this clonotype. This sequence joins TRBV3-1 and TRBJ1-2; 7 bases match TRBD1. CDR1 and CDR2 from the germline V gene are LGHDT and YNNKEL (reference sequence). The junction had 9 bases not matched to a gene; V was cut back by 4 bases and J by 4 bases. This CDR3 has 15 amino acids. The CDR3 protein is CASSPRRGQIYGYTF. The CDR3 DNA is TGTGCCAGCAGCCCGAGGAGGGGGCAGATCTATGGCTACACCTTC.

The chain carries TRBV6-5 and TRBJ2-2; no clear D. Deletions cut 2 bases from V and 1 base from J, with 5 bases between. CDR3 length equals 14 residues. Germline V gene data show CDR1 as MNHEY and CDR2 as SVGAGI. Here the CDR3 DNA reads TGTGCCAGCAGTTACCGGATGAACACCGGGGAGCTGTTTTTT. It codes for CASSYRMNTGELFF.

The V call is TRBV5-1, the J call TRBJ2-7; either TRBD1 or TRBD2 may supply D (5 bases each). V was trimmed by 4 bases and J by 1 base, leaving 12 bases between them. From germline, CDR1 is SGHRS and CDR2 YFSETQ. The CDR3 length is 14 residues. The CDR3, as DNA: TGCGCCAGCAGCGTGAGGGACGGTTCCTACGAGCAGTACTTC. As protein: CASSVRDGSYEQYF.

In its sample, this clonotype was seen once. For the CDR3, the DNA is TGCGCCAGCAGTCAATCGACGCCGAATCAGCCCCAGCATTTT. Translating it yields CASSQSTPNQPQHF. This chain joins TRBV23-1 and TRBJ1-5; no firm D call. TRBV23-1 is given ORF status, its function remaining uncertain. Trimming removed 0 bases from V and 4 bases from J, with 7 bases in between. This CDR3 comprises 14 residues.

The chain employs TRBV7-9 and TRBJ2-2, with D perhaps matching TRBD1 or TRBD2 (6 bases each). V lost 5 bases to trimming and J lost 3 bases, with 19 bases between them. Germline CDR1 reads SEHNR; CDR2 reads FQNEAQ (reference sequence). This CDR3 region has 17 residues. Written as DNA, the CDR3 is TGTGCCAGCAGCCCAAATTGGGGGGCACTTTACACCGGGGAGCTGTTTTTT. Its protein product is CASSPNWGALYTGELFF.

The V call is TRBV19, the J call TRBJ1-1; D uncertain. With 3 bases removed from V and 0 bases from J, the gap between germline ends came to 5 bases. The CDR3 loop spans 13 amino acids. The germline gives CDR1 LNHDA, CDR2 SQIVND (reference sequence). CDR3 nucleotides: TGTGCCAGTAGTATCTCGTTGAACACTGAAGCTTTCTTT. This codes for CASSISLNTEAFF.

V usage is TRBV4-3 and J usage is TRBJ1-1; no definite D call. Trimming removed 0 bases at V and 2 bases at J, with 13 bases between. The CDR3 is made up of 16 amino acids. Per the germline V gene, CDR1 is LGHNA and CDR2 is YSLEER. The chain's CDR3 is CASSQDSSGDNTEAFF. CDR3 bases: TGCGCCAGCAGCCAAGATTCGTCCGGGGATAACACTGAAGCTTTCTTT.